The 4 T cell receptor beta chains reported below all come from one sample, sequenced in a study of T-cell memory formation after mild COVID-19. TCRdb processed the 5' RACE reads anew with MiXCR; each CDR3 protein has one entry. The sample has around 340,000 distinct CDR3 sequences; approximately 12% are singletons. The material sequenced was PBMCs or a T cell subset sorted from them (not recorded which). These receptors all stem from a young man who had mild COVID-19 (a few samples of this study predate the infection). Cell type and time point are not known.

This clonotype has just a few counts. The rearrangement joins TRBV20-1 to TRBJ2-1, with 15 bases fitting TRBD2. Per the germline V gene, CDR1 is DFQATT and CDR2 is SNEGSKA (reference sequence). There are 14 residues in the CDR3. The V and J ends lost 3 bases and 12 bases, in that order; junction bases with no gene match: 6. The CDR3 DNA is TGCAGTGCTAGTGCGGGACTAGCGGGGGGTTCGCAGTTCTTC. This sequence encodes CSASAGLAGGSQFF.

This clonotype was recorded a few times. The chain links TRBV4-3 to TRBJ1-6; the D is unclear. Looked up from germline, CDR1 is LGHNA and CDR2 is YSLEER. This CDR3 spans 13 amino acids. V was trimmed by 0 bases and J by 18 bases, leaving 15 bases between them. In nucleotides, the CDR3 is TGCGCCAGCAGCCAAGATCGGTGGGCCAGTCGCCACTTT. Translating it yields CASSQDRWASRHF.

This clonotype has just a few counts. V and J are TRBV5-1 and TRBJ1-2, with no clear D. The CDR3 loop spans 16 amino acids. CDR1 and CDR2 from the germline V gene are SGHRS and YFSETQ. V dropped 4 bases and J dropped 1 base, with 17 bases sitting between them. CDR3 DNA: TGCGCCAGCAGCGGATCCCCTTTATCGTTTAACTATGGCTACACCTTC. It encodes CASSGSPLSFNYGYTF. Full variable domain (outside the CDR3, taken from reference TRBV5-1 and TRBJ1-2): KAGVTQTPRYLIKTRGQQVTLSCSPISGHRSVSWYQQTPGQGLQFLFEYFSETQRNKGNFPGRFSGRQFSNSRSEMNVSTLELGDSALYLCASSGSPLSFNYGYTFGSGTRLTVV.

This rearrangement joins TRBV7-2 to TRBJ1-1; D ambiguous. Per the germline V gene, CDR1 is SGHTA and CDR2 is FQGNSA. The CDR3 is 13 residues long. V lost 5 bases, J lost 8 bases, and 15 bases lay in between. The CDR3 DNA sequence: TGTGCCAGCAGCCGGGGAGCCCTTGAGGAAGCTTTCTTT. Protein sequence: CASSRGALEEAFF.